The 28 T cell receptor beta chains presented below share a single source sample, sequenced in a study of T-cell memory formation after mild COVID-19 (dated by TCRdb to about 2021). Library method: 5' RACE. For sequencing, an Illumina NovaSeq 6000 was employed. Starting from the raw public reads, TCRdb applied fastp trimming at Q25, assembled clones with MiXCR and retained in-frame beta chains. Each record represents a unique CDR3 protein, reported with the most common genes and DNA among its rows. Present in this sample are 280,000 or so distinct CDR3 sequences, less than 9.5% of which were seen just once. Around a fifth of the sample comes from the top ten. Material: PBMCs or a T cell subset sorted from them (not recorded which). These receptor sequences come from a man aged 18-30 years who had mild COVID-19 (a few samples of this study predate the infection). The sample titles of this study are shuffled in the database, so cell type and time point are left out; the donor was told from shared clones.

The sample holds a few counts of this clonotype. The V and J genes are TRBV14 and TRBJ2-2, with a possible D match to TRBD1 (5 bases). The V end was cut by 3 bases, the J end by 0 bases, with 8 bases between. The CDR3 runs 15 residues. The germline V gene has CDR1 SGHDN and CDR2 FVKESK. Here the CDR3 reads CASSHGHTNTGELFF. Written as DNA, the CDR3 is TGTGCCAGCAGCCATGGACATACGAACACCGGGGAGCTGTTTTTT.

This rearrangement joins TRBV12-3 or TRBV12-4 to TRBJ1-5; perhaps TRBD1 as D (5 bases). The V end lost 4 bases, the J end lost 5 bases, and 15 bases lay between the germline ends. The CDR3 spans 15 residues. DNA of the CDR3: TGTGCCAGCAGTTGGACGAGGAAGGGGCATCAGCCCCAGCATTTT. It encodes CASSWTRKGHQPQHF.

This clonotype was observed a few times. The chain links TRBV7-2 to TRBJ2-1, with D unresolved. The ends were cut back, 1 base at V and 3 bases at J, with 13 bases in the middle. This CDR3 is 16 amino acids long. Germline CDR1 and CDR2: SGHTA and FQGNSA. The CDR3 here is CASSLEQGGIYNEQFF. In nucleotides, the CDR3 is TGTGCCAGCAGCTTAGAACAAGGCGGCATCTACAATGAGCAGTTCTTC.

This clonotype showed up many times. This chain links TRBV4-3 with TRBJ2-7; 11 positions match TRBD2. The CDR3 consists of 16 residues. Trimming cost V 0 bases and J 0 bases; bases outside gene matches: 1. Germline V CDR1 and CDR2: LGHNA, YSLEER. The CDR3 region has the DNA TGCGCCAGCAGCCAAGATCTAGCGGGGGGCTCCTACGAGCAGTACTTC. This sequence encodes CASSQDLAGGSYEQYF.

This clonotype was seen a handful of times. The rearrangement uses TRBV5-4 and TRBJ2-7; D might be TRBD2 (5 bases). The CDR3 has 14 residues. The V end was cut by 4 bases, the J end by 3 bases, with 14 bases between. Germline V CDR1 and CDR2: SGHNT, YYREEE (reference sequence). The DNA for the CDR3 is TGTGCCAGCAGCGGGGTCGAGGGCTTCTACGAGCAGTACTTC. This encodes CASSGVEGFYEQYF. Based on the CDR3 plus reference TRBV5-4 and TRBJ2-7, the full variable domain is ETGVTQSPTHLIKTRGQQVTLRCSSQSGHNTVSWYQQALGQGPQFIFQYYREEENGRGNFPPRFSGLQFPNYSSELNVNALELDDSALYLCASSGVEGFYEQYFGPGTRLTVT.

The chain links TRBV20-1 to TRBJ2-7; 8 nucleotides agree with TRBD1. V lost 4 bases, J lost 6 bases, and 11 bases stayed unmatched. CDR1 DFQATT and CDR2 SNEGSKA come from the germline V gene (reference sequence). This CDR3 is built from 14 residues. This CDR3 is CSATARTGKGEQYF. CDR3 DNA sequence: TGCAGTGCTACCGCCCGGACAGGGAAAGGCGAGCAGTACTTC.

The sample holds many counts of this clonotype. The gene calls are TRBV12-3 or TRBV12-4 and TRBJ2-1; 11 positions match TRBD2. The length of the CDR3 is 16 residues. The V and J ends lost 4 bases and 4 bases, in that order; junction bases with no gene match: 6. The CDR3 sequence: CASSSGLAALYNEQFF. The CDR3 region has the DNA TGTGCCAGCAGTTCGGGACTAGCGGCTCTTTACAATGAGCAGTTCTTC.

This clonotype was seen ten or more times. This chain uses TRBV10-3 with TRBJ2-5; 11 positions match TRBD2. The CDR3 is made up of 15 amino acids. J gave up 5 bases and V 7 bases, and 9 bases lay outside the gene matches. Looked up from germline, CDR1 is ENHRY and CDR2 is SYGVKD. CDR3 nucleotides: TGTGCCATCAAAGTCGGGACTAGCGGTTGGGAGACCCAGTACTTC. Translated, it gives CAIKVGTSGWETQYF.

This clonotype has a count of ten or more. This chain uses TRBV29-1 with TRBJ2-2; no clear D gene. The CDR3 has 13 amino acids. Germline CDR1 SQVTM, CDR2 ANQGSEA. Between the trimmed V and J ends, which lost 2 bases and 0 bases, there was a span of 4 bases. Here the CDR3 DNA reads TGCAGCGTTGAATCTCCGAACACCGGGGAGCTGTTTTTT. Translation: CSVESPNTGELFF.

This chain connects TRBV11-3 to TRBJ2-2; D perhaps matches TRBD2 (5 bases). Deletions cut 2 bases from V and 3 bases from J, with 7 bases between. The CDR3 runs 14 residues. The germline V gene has CDR1 SGHNT and CDR2 YENEEA. The CDR3 DNA reads as TGTGCCAGCAGCTTATCAGCGGACACCGGGGAGCTGTTTTTT. It is translated as CASSLSADTGELFF. Looking up the rest from reference TRBV11-3 and TRBJ2-2 gives the full variable domain: EAGVVQSPRYKIIEKKQPVAFWCNPISGHNTLYWYLQNLGQGPELLIRYENEEAVDDSQLPKDRFSAERLKGVDSTLKIQPAELGDSAVYLCASSLSADTGELFFGEGSRLTVL.

There are a few counts of this clonotype. The gene calls are TRBV30 and TRBJ2-6, with D possibly being TRBD1 (6 bases). The V end lost 2 bases, the J end lost 2 bases, and 7 bases lay between the germline ends. This CDR3 has 14 residues. Germline CDR1 and CDR2: GTSNPN and SVGIG (reference sequence). In nucleotides, the CDR3 is TGTGCCTGGAGTCCAGGGGCTGGGGCCAACGTCCTGACTTTC. This translates into CAWSPGAGANVLTF.

This clonotype was recorded at least ten times. V is TRBV5-1 and J is TRBJ2-1; D not certain. The ends were cut back, 6 bases at V and 2 bases at J, with 15 bases in the middle. The CDR3 is made up of 15 amino acids. The germline CDR1 and CDR2 sequences are SGHRS and YFSETQ. The CDR3 nucleotides are TGCGCCAGCACCCTTCCGCAGTCTACCTACAATGAGCAGTTCTTC. Translated: CASTLPQSTYNEQFF.

This clonotype was found a few times. V gene TRBV20-1 combines with J gene TRBJ1-2; D is possibly TRBD1 (5 bases). Deletions cut 3 bases from V and 5 bases from J, with 7 bases between. The CDR3 is made up of 11 amino acids. Germline V gene sequence: CDR1 DFQATT, CDR2 SNEGSKA (reference sequence). The CDR3 bases are TGCAGTGCTAGCGGGGGGTATGGCTACACCTTC. Protein: CSASGGYGYTF.

This clonotype came up a few times. The rearrangement joins TRBV7-8 to TRBJ1-4; the D is unclear. V was trimmed by 1 base and J by 8 bases, leaving 20 bases between them. This CDR3 is built from 17 residues. CDR1 and CDR2 (germline): SGHVS, FQNEAQ. The CDR3 here is CASSLVRYISQREKLFF. The CDR3 bases are TGTGCCAGCAGCTTAGTCCGCTACATCTCCCAGCGGGAAAAACTGTTTTTT.

This chain joins TRBV5-1 and TRBJ2-5; no firm D call. This CDR3 is built from 14 residues. V was pared by 4 bases and J by 5 bases, with 15 bases between. Germline CDR1 SGHRS, CDR2 YFSETQ. The DNA of the CDR3 is TGCGCCAGCAGCACCCGACTTGCGGCGGAGACCCAGTACTTC. It encodes CASSTRLAAETQYF.

The rearrangement links TRBV5-1 to TRBJ2-3, with D possibly matching TRBD1 (5 bases). The CDR3 length is 15 residues. Germline values: CDR1 SGHRS, CDR2 YFSETQ. Trimming shortened V by 0 bases and J by 2 bases, and 10 bases separated the two germline ends. The CDR3 DNA reads TGCGCCAGCAGCTTGGACAGGCCAGACACAGATACGCAGTATTTT. Amino acids: CASSLDRPDTDTQYF.

This clonotype was seen only a few times. The V gene is TRBV7-3, the J gene TRBJ2-2; D might be TRBD2 (7 bases). CDR3 size: 13 residues. Per germline, CDR1 SGHTA and CDR2 FQGTGA. With 7 bases removed from V and 6 bases from J, the gap between germline ends came to 12 bases. The CDR3 nucleotides read TGTGCCAGCAACAAGGGGGGGTCCGGGGAGCTGTTTTTT. Protein: CASNKGGSGELFF.

This clonotype was observed a handful of times. The chain combines TRBV6-2 or TRBV6-3 with TRBJ2-1, with TRBD2 matching over 11 bases. Germline CDR1 reads MNHEY; CDR2 reads SVGEGT. This CDR3 has 17 residues. Trimming took 7 bases from V and 0 from J; bases not matched to a gene: 8. DNA of the CDR3: TGTGCCAGCACACACGGTAGCGGGGGGGCCTCCTACAATGAGCAGTTCTTC. This sequence encodes CASTHGSGGASYNEQFF.

This clonotype has a handful of counts. CDR3 residues: CSVGMETQYF. CDR3 in DNA: TGCAGCGTCGGGATGGAGACCCAGTACTTC. The rearrangement uses TRBV29-1 and TRBJ2-5; TRBD2 might be the D (5 bases). V was clipped by 6 bases and J by 5 bases, with 7 bases between them. Per the germline V gene, CDR1 is SQVTM and CDR2 is ANQGSEA. The CDR3 runs to 10 residues. Using reference TRBV29-1 and TRBJ2-5 for the parts outside the CDR3, the full variable domain is SAVISQKPSRDICQRGTSLTIQCQVDSQVTMMFWYRQQPGQSLTLIATANQGSEATYESGFVIDKFPISRPNLTFSTLTVSNMSPEDSSIYLCSVGMETQYFGPGTRLLVL.

The V gene is TRBV12-3 or TRBV12-4, the J gene TRBJ1-3, with 10 bases that match TRBD1. This CDR3 region has 16 residues. The J segment lost 3 bases and the V segment lost 6 bases, leaving 8 bases of the junction unmatched. The DNA of the CDR3 is TGTGCCAGCAGCCTGGACAGGGGGAAGGTTGGAAACACCATATATTTT. It codes for CASSLDRGKVGNTIYF.

This clonotype came up many times. The rearrangement joins TRBV18 to TRBJ2-7, with 7 bases fitting TRBD1. Germline trimming cut 3 bases from V and 4 bases from J; bases unmatched to any gene: 12. The germline gives CDR1 KGHSH, CDR2 LQKENI. The CDR3 contains 16 residues. The CDR3 coding sequence is TGTGCCAGCTCACCCGCCGGAACAGGGGCCTTGTACGAGCAGTACGTC. It specifies CASSPAGTGALYEQYV.

This clonotype has just a few counts. V usage is TRBV18 and J usage is TRBJ1-5; no firm D call. Between the trimmed V and J ends, which lost 3 bases and 4 bases, there was a span of 7 bases. The CDR3 sequence is 13 residues long. The germline gives CDR1 KGHSH, CDR2 LQKENI. This chain's CDR3 is CASSPNPNQPQHF. The CDR3 DNA reads as TGTGCCAGCTCACCGAACCCGAATCAGCCCCAGCATTTT.

The chain links TRBV18 to TRBJ1-2; 8 bases match TRBD1. The trim removed 2 bases at V and 8 bases at J, leaving 4 bases unmatched. Germline-derived CDR1 and CDR2 are KGHSH and LQKENI. CDR3 length equals 13 residues. The CDR3 is CASSPTTGVGYTF. CDR3 bases: TGTGCCAGCTCACCAACGACAGGGGTCGGCTACACCTTC.

This chain connects TRBV5-6 to TRBJ1-4; 9 nucleotides agree with TRBD1. Germline loops: CDR1 SGHDT, CDR2 YYEEEE. The CDR3 extends over 19 amino acids. With V trimmed by 0 bases and J by 1 base, 10 bases remained unmatched. This CDR3 is CASSLGAGTGRQTNEKLFF. In nucleotides, the CDR3 is TGTGCCAGCAGCTTGGGGGCCGGGACAGGGAGGCAAACTAATGAAAAACTGTTTTTT.

This clonotype turned up a few times. CDR3: CASTPRAGGYGYTF. In DNA form, the CDR3 reads TGTGCCAGCACCCCCCGGGCAGGGGGCTATGGCTACACCTTC. The chain combines TRBV12-3 or TRBV12-4 with TRBJ1-2, with TRBD1 matching 7 bases. The CDR3 is made up of 14 amino acids. J was trimmed by 4 bases and V by 7 bases; bases with no gene match: 9.

The rearrangement uses TRBV30 and TRBJ1-4, with D possibly TRBD1 on 5 matching bases. The length of the CDR3 is 14 residues. V was pared by 1 base and J by 4 bases, with 10 bases between. The germline gives CDR1 GTSNPN, CDR2 SVGIG (reference sequence). The chain's CDR3 is CAWSEEGLNEKLFF. The CDR3 nucleotides are TGTGCCTGGAGTGAAGAGGGGCTTAATGAAAAACTGTTTTTT.

This clonotype showed up many times. The V call is TRBV5-1, the J call TRBJ2-7; D not resolved. Deletions cut 0 bases from V and 4 bases from J, with 5 bases between. The CDR3 covers 12 residues. CDR1 and CDR2 from the germline V gene are SGHRS and YFSETQ. CDR3 coding DNA: TGCGCCAGCAGCTTGGATCGTTACGAGCAGTACGTC. Protein: CASSLDRYEQYV.

The chain is built from TRBV9 and TRBJ1-5; a possible D gene is TRBD1 (5 bases). Germline-derived CDR1 and CDR2 are SGDLS and YYNGEE. The germline V and J ends were trimmed by 0 bases and 6 bases, with 10 bases remaining between them. The CDR3 has 14 residues. The CDR3 sequence is CASSVAGLGQPQHF. The CDR3, as DNA: TGTGCCAGCAGCGTAGCAGGGCTCGGTCAGCCCCAGCATTTT.